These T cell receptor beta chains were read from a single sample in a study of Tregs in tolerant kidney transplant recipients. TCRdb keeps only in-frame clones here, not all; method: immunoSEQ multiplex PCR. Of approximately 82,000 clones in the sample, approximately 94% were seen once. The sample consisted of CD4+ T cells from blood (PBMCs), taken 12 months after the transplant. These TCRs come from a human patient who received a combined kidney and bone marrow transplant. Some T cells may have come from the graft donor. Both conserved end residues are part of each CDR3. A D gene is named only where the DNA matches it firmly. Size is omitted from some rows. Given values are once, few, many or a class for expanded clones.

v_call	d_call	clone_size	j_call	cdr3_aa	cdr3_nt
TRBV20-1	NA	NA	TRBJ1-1	CSAAQNTEAFF	TGCAGTGCCGCGCAGAACACTGAAGCTTTCTTT
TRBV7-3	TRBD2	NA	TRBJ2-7	CASSLDLRLAGKKQYF	TGTGCCAGCAGCTTAGATCTCCGACTAGCGGGCAAAAAGCAGTACTTC
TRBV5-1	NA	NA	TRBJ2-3	CASSLAGVKDTQYF	TGCGCCAGCAGCTTGGCCGGGGTTAAAGATACGCAGTATTTT
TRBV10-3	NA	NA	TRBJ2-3	CAISESLRGGRTDTQYF	TGTGCCATCAGTGAGTCGTTAAGGGGGGGCCGCACAGATACGCAGTATTTT
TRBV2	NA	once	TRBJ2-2	CASSGGHTGGLFF	TGTGCCAGCAGCGGGGGGCACACCGGGGGGCTGTTTTTT
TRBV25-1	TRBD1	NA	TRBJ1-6	CASSHYTGDNSPLHF	TGTGCCAGCAGTCACTATACAGGGGATAATTCACCCCTCCACTTT
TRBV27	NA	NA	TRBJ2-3	CASSKSGRNTDTQYF	TGTGCCAGCAGCAAGAGCGGGCGGAACACAGATACGCAGTATTTT
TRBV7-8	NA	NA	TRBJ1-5	CASSLEYPGKVNQPQHF	TGTGCCAGCAGCTTAGAGTATCCGGGGAAAGTTAATCAGCCCCAGCATTTT
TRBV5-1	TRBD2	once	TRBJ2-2	CASSLFETSANTGELFF	TGCGCCAGCAGCTTGTTTGAGACTAGCGCGAACACCGGGGAGCTGTTTTTT
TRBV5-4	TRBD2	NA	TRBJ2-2	CASSRGLAGVETGELFF	TGTGCCAGCAGCCGGGGACTAGCGGGAGTTGAGACCGGGGAGCTGTTTTTT
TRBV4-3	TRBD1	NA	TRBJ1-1	CASSRTGGDRVNTEAFF	TGCGCCAGCAGCCGGACGGGGGGGGACAGGGTGAACACTGAAGCTTTCTTT
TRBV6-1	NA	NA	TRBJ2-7	CASSESSTGQYF	TGTGCCAGCAGTGAGAGTTCTACTGGGCAGTACTTC
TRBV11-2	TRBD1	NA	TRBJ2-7	CASSFVRGPTYEQYF	TGTGCCAGCAGCTTTGTCAGGGGGCCTACCTACGAGCAGTACTTC
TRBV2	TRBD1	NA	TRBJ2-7	CASSLDRGATYEQYF	TGTGCCAGCAGTCTGGACAGGGGGGCCACCTACGAGCAGTACTTC
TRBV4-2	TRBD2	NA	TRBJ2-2	CASSQSSGGGRGGELFF	TGTGCCAGCAGCCAATCTAGCGGGGGGGGACGGGGCGGGGAGCTGTTTTTT
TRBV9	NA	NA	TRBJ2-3	CASSGAGLTQYF	TGTGCCAGCAGCGGGGCGGGGTTGACGCAGTATTTT
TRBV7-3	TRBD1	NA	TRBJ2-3	CASSTPGGRWYF	TGTGCCAGCAGCACCCCAGGGGGCCGGTGGTATTTT
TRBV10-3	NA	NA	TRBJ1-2	CAISESVRSYGYTF	TGTGCCATCAGTGAGTCGGTCAGAAGCTATGGCTACACCTTC
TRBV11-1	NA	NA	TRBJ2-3	CASSSRDQGTQYF	TGTGCCAGCAGCTCCCGGGACCAGGGGACGCAGTATTTT
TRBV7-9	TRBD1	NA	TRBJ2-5	CASSSDRLLETQYF	TGTGCCAGCAGCTCGGACAGGCTCCTGGAGACCCAGTACTTC
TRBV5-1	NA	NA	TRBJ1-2	CASSRSGASYGYTF	TGCGCCAGCAGCCGTTCTGGGGCGAGCTATGGCTACACCTTC
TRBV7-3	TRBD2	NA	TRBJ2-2	CASSRTSGGNTGELFF	TGTGCCAGCAGCCGTACTAGCGGGGGGAACACCGGGGAGCTGTTTTTT
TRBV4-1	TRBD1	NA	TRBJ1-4	CASSQDGEGQIWEKLFF	TGCGCCAGCAGCCAAGATGGAGAGGGACAGATCTGGGAAAAACTGTTTTTT
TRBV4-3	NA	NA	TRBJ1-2	CASSQQPGNYGYTF	TGCGCCAGCAGCCAGCAGCCGGGTAACTATGGCTACACCTTC
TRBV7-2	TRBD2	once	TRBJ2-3	CASSPPLAGRRTDTQYF	TGTGCCAGCAGCCCCCCCTTAGCGGGGCGACGCACAGATACGCAGTATTTT
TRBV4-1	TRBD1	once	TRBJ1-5	CASSLGQGAYSNQPQHF	TGCGCCAGCAGCCTCGGACAGGGGGCTTATAGCAATCAGCCCCAGCATTTT
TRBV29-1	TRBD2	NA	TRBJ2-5	CSVRGGPGETQYF	TGCAGCGTTCGCGGGGGGCCCGGAGAGACCCAGTACTTC
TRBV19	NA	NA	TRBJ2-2	CASSVPGAAGELFF	TGTGCCAGTAGTGTACCTGGGGCGGCCGGGGAGCTGTTTTTT
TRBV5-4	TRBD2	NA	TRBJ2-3	CASRGLASTDTQYF	TGTGCCAGCAGGGGACTAGCGAGCACAGATACGCAGTATTTT
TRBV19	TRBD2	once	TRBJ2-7	CASSIRGGDGYEQYF	TGTGCCAGTAGTATCCGGGGGGGCGACGGCTACGAGCAGTACTTC
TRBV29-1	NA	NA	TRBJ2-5	CSVARIYQETQYF	TGCAGCGTTGCCAGGATCTACCAAGAGACCCAGTACTTC
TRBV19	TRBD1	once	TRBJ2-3	CASSPGQVLITDTQYF	TGTGCCAGTAGCCCGGGACAGGTACTCATCACAGATACGCAGTATTTT
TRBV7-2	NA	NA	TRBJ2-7	CASSSLTVGEQYF	TGTGCCAGCAGCTCACTTACGGTTGGCGAGCAGTACTTC
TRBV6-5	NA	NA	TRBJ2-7	CASRSQASGLEQYF	TGTGCCAGCAGATCCCAGGCGTCTGGGCTCGAGCAGTACTTC
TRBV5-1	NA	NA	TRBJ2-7	CASSLAERHEQYF	TGCGCCAGCAGCTTGGCCGAGCGACACGAGCAGTACTTC
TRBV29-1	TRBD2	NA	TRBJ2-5	CSVELAGAPGETQYF	TGCAGCGTTGAACTAGCGGGGGCGCCGGGGGAGACCCAGTACTTC
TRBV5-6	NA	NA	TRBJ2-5	CASSLARPETQYF	TGTGCCAGCAGCTTGGCCAGGCCAGAGACCCAGTACTTC
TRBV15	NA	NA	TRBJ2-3	CATSLRSGDTDTQYF	TGTGCCACCAGTCTCCGTTCGGGGGACACAGATACGCAGTATTTT
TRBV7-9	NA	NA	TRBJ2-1	CASTGGRGSYNEQFF	TGTGCCAGCACCGGGGGGCGGGGATCCTACAATGAGCAGTTCTTC
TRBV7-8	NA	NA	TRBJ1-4	CASSHASGSMFF	TGTGCCAGCAGCCATGCTTCAGGGTCAATGTTTTTT
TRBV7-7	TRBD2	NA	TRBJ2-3	CASSQSPGLAGATDTQYF	TGTGCCAGCAGCCAATCCCCGGGACTAGCGGGAGCCACAGATACGCAGTATTTT
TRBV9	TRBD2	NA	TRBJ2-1	CASSVSGRGFVHEQFF	TGTGCCAGCAGCGTTAGCGGGAGAGGGTTTGTACATGAGCAGTTCTTC
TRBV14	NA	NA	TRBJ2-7	CASSRIDKLVYEQYF	TGTGCCAGCAGCAGAATCGACAAGTTGGTCTACGAGCAGTACTTC
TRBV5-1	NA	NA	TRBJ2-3	CASSLGAAPTDTQYF	TGCGCCAGCAGCTTGGGGGCTGCCCCCACAGATACGCAGTATTTT
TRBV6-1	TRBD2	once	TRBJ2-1	CASSEQAGGPVEQFF	TGTGCCAGCAGTGAACAAGCGGGGGGGCCGGTTGAGCAGTTCTTC
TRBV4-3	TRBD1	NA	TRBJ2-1	CASSQEGTGRYNEQFF	TGCGCCAGCAGCCAAGAAGGGACAGGGAGGTACAATGAGCAGTTCTTC
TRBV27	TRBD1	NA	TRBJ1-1	CASILDRVYFADDAFF	TGTGCCAGCATCCTGGACAGGGTCTATTTTGCCGATGACGCTTTCTTT
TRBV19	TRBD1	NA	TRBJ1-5	CASKTGAPNNQPQHF	TGTGCCAGTAAGACAGGGGCCCCAAATAATCAGCCCCAGCATTTT
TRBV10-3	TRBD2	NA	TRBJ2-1	CAISPRGSGSTYNEQFF	TGTGCCATCAGTCCCAGGGGTAGCGGGAGCACCTACAATGAGCAGTTCTTC
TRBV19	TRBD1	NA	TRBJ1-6	CASSMRTGNSPLHF	TGTGCCAGTAGTATGCGGACAGGGAATTCCCCCCTCCACTTT
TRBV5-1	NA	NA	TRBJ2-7	CASSGTETYEQYF	TGCGCCAGCTCCGGGACTGAGACCTACGAGCAGTACTTC
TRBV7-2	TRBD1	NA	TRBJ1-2	CASSLAPGQAGGYGYTF	TGTGCCAGCAGCTTAGCGCCTGGACAGGCGGGGGGCTATGGCTACACCTTC
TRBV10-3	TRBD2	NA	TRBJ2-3	CAITGLAGAVDTQYF	TGTGCCATCACCGGACTAGCGGGAGCGGTAGATACGCAGTATTTT
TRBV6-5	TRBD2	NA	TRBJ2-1	CASRRGLVYEQFF	TGTGCCAGCAGGCGGGGACTAGTGTATGAGCAGTTCTTC
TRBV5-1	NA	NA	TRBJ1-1	CASSPLEVGNTEAFF	TGCGCCAGCAGTCCCCTAGAGGTCGGGAACACTGAAGCTTTCTTT